What follows is one T cell receptor beta chain and its context. Its antigen is still unknown. The genomic DNA TCR beta CDR3 region underwent two rounds of multiplex PCR. First-round PCR amplification was performed with primers specific to each TRBV and TRBJ gene. Universal primers were used for second-round PCR. MiXCR, applied by TCRdb to the multiplex PCR reads, yields one record per CDR3 protein. The sample lists tens of thousands of distinct CDR3 sequences, about 32% seen once, with approximately 8.3% in the top ten. The data stem from a study of prognosis after radiotherapy for stage I lung cancer. Study in general: The biologically effective dose of the SBRT radiotherapy was at least 100 Gy, given over 3 to 5 fractions. The study's findings and limits: The number of unique TCR clones went down after stereotactic body radiation therapy, with a median of roughly 9,300 versus 7,200. Frequencies of TRBV and TRBJ gene use reportedly varied by whether patients had metastases.

Specimen: PBMCs, collected before or after stereotactic body radiation therapy (not recorded which). The sequence derives from a donor at least 50 years old with non-small cell lung cancer.

The CDR3 DNA reads TGTGCCAGCAGCTTGGGTCCACGGGAGCAGTTCTTC. Translation: CASSLGPREQFF. The chain is built from TRBV11-3 and TRBJ2-1, with D uncertain. V shed 3 bases and J shed 10 bases, with 10 bases lying between them. Germline CDR1 reads SGHNT; CDR2 reads YENEEA. This CDR3 comprises 12 residues.